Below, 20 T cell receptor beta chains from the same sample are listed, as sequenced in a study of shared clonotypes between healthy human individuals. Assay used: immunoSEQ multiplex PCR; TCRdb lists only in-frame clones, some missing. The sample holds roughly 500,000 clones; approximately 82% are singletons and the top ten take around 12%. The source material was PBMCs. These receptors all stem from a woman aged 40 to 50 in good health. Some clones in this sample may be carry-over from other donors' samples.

The CDR3 sequence: CASTVGPYSGNTIYF. CDR3 in DNA: TGCGCCAGCACGGTCGGGCCCTATTCTGGAAACACCATATATTTT. The V and J genes are TRBV5-1 and TRBJ1-3; D not resolved. The CDR3 loop spans 15 amino acids. The germline V gene has CDR1 SGHRS and CDR2 YFSETQ. The V gene lost 6 bases and the J gene lost 1 base, with 14 bases spanning the gap.

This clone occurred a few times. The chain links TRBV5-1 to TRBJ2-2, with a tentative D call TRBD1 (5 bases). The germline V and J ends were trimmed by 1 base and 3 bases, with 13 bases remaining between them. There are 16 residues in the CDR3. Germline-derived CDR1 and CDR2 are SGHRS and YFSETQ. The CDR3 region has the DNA TGCGCCAGCAGCTTGCTTCGAGACAGACACACCGGGGAGCTGTTTTTT. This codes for CASSLLRDRHTGELFF.

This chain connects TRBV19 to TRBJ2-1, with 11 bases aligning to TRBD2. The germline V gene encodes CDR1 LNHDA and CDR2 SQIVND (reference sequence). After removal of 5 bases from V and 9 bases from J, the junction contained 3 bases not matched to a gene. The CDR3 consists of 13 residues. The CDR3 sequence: CASSETSGSEQFF. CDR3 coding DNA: TGTGCCAGTAGTGAAACTAGCGGGAGTGAGCAGTTCTTC.

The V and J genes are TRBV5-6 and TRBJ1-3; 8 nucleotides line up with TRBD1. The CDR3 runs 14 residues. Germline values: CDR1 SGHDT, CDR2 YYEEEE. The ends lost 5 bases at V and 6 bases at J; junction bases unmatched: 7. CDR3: CASRSTGGKNTIYF. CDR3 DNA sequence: TGTGCCAGCAGGTCTACAGGGGGGAAAAACACCATATATTTT.

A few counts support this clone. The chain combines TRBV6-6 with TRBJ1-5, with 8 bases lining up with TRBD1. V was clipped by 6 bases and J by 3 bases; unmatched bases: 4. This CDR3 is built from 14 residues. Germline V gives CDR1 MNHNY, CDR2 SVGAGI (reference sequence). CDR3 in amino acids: CASSKQGDNQPQHF. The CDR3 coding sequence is TGTGCCAGCAGCAAACAGGGGGACAATCAGCCCCAGCATTTT.

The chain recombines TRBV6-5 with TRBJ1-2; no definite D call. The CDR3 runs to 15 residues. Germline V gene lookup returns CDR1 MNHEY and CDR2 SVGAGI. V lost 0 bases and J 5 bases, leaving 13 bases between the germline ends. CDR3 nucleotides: TGTGCCAGCAGTTACTCGTTAAACCCGGGGTATGGCTACACCTTC. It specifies CASSYSLNPGYGYTF.

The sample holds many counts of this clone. CDR3 sequence reads: CASSEQGNHYEQYF. CDR3 DNA sequence: TGTGCCAGCAGTGAACAGGGGAATCACTACGAGCAGTACTTC. The chain carries TRBV6-1 and TRBJ2-7; D is perhaps TRBD1 (6 bases). V was cut by 2 bases and J by 3 bases, with 11 bases left in between. The germline gives CDR1 MNHNS, CDR2 SASEGT. CDR3 length equals 14 residues.

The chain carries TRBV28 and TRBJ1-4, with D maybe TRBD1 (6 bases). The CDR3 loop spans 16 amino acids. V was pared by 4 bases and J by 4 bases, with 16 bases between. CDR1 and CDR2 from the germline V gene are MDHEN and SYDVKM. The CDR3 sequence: CASSSYPRGFNEKLFF. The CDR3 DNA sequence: TGTGCCAGCAGTTCTTACCCAAGGGGGTTTAATGAAAAACTGTTTTTT. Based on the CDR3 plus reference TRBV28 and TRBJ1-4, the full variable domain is DVKVTQSSRYLVKRTGEKVFLECVQDMDHENMFWYRQDPGLGLRLIYFSYDVKMKEKGDIPEGYSVSREKKERFSLILESASTNQTSMYLCASSSYPRGFNEKLFFGSGTQLSVL.

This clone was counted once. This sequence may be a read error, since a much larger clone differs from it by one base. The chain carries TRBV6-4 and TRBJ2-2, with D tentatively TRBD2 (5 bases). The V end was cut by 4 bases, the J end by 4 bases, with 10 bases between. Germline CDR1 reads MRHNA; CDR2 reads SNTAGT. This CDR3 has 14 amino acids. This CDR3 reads CASSAPGFTGELFF. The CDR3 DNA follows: TGTGCCAGCAGTGCCCCGGGATTCACCGGGGAGCTGTTTTTT.

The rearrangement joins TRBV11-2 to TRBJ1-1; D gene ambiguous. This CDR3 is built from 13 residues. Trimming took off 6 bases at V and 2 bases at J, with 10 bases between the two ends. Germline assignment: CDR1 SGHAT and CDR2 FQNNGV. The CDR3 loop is CASSQMDNTEAFF. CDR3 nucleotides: TGTGCCAGCAGTCAAATGGATAACACTGAAGCTTTCTTT.

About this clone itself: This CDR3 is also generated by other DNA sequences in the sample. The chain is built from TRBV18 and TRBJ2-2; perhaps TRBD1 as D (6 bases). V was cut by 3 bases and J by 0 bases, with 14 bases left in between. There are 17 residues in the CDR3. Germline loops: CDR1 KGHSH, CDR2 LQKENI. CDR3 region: CASSPRGRDSNTGELFF. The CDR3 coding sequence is TGTGCCAGCTCACCCAGGGGAAGGGATTCGAACACCGGGGAGCTGTTTTTT.

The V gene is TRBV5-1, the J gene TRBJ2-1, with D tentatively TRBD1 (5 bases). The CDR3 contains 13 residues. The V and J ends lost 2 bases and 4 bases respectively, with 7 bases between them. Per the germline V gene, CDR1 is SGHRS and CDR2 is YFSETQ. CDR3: CASSLPGYNEQFF. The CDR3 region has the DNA TGCGCCAGCAGCTTACCAGGGTACAATGAGCAGTTCTTC.

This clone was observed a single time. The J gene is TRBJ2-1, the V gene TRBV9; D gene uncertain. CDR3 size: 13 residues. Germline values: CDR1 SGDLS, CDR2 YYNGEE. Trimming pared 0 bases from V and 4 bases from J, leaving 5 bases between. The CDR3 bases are TGTGCCAGCAGCGTAGCAATGTACAATGAGCAGTTCTTC. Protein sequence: CASSVAMYNEQFF.

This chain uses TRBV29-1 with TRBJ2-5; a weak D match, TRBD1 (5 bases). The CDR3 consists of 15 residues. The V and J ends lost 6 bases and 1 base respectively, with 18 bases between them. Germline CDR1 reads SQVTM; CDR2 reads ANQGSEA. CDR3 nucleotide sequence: TGCAGCGTCTTCCCGACAGCCCACCCCCAAGAGACCCAGTACTTC. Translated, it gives CSVFPTAHPQETQYF.

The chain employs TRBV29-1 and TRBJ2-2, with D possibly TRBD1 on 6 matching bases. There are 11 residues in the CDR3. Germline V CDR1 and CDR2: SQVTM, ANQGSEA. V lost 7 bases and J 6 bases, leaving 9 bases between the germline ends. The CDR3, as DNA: TGCAGCGGAGGGGGAGCCGGGGAGCTGTTTTTT. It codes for CSGGGAGELFF.

Here the CDR3 DNA reads TGCGCCAGCAGTGGGGACACCAACTCCTACGAGCAGTACTTC. It encodes CASSGDTNSYEQYF. This chain connects TRBV5-1 to TRBJ2-7; D is perhaps TRBD1 (6 bases). V was clipped by 5 bases and J by 0 bases, with 12 bases between them. Per the germline V gene, CDR1 is SGHRS and CDR2 is YFSETQ. The CDR3 length is 14 residues.

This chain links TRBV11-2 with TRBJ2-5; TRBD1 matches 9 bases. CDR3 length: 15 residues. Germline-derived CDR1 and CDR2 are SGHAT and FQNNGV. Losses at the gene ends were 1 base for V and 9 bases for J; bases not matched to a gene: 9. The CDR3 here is CASSLGPGQGAAQYF. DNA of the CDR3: TGTGCCAGCAGCTTAGGCCCGGGACAGGGAGCTGCCCAGTACTTC.

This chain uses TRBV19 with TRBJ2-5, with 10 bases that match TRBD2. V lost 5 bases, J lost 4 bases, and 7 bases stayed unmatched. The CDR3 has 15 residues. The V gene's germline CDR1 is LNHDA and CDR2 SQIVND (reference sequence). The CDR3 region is CASSPKTSGPETQYF. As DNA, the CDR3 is TGTGCCAGTAGTCCAAAGACTAGCGGGCCAGAGACCCAGTACTTC. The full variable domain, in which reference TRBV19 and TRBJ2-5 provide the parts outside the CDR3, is DGGITQSPKYLFRKEGQNVTLSCEQNLNHDAMYWYRQDPGQGLRLIYYSQIVNDFQKGDIAEGYSVSREKKESFPLTVTSAQKNPTAFYLCASSPKTSGPETQYFGPGTRLLVL.

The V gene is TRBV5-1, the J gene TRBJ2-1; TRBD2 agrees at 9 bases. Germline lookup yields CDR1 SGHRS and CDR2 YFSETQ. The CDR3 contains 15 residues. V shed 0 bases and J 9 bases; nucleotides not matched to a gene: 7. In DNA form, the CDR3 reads TGCGCCAGCAGCTTGGGGGCGGGAGGGCCTGGTGAGCAGTTCTTC. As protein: CASSLGAGGPGEQFF.

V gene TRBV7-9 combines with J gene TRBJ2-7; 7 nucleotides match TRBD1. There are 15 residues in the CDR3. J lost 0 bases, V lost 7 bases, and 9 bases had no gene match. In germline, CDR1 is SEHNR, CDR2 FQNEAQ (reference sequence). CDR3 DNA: TGTGCCAGCACCCTAGAAGGGACAGCCTCCTACGAGCAGTACTTC. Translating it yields CASTLEGTASYEQYF.